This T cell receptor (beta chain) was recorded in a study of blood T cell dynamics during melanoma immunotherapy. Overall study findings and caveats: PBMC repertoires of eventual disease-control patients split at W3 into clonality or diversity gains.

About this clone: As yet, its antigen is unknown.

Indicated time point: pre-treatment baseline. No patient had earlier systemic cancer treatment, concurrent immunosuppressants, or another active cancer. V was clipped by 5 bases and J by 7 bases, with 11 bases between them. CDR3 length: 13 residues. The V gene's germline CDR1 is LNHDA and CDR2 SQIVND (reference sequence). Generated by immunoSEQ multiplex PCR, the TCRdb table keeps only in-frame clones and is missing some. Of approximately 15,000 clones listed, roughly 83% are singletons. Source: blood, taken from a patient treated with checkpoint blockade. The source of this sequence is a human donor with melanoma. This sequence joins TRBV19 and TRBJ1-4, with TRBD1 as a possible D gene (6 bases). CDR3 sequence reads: CASSPKDSEKLFF. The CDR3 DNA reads TGTGCCAGTAGTCCAAAGGACAGTGAAAAACTGTTTTTT.